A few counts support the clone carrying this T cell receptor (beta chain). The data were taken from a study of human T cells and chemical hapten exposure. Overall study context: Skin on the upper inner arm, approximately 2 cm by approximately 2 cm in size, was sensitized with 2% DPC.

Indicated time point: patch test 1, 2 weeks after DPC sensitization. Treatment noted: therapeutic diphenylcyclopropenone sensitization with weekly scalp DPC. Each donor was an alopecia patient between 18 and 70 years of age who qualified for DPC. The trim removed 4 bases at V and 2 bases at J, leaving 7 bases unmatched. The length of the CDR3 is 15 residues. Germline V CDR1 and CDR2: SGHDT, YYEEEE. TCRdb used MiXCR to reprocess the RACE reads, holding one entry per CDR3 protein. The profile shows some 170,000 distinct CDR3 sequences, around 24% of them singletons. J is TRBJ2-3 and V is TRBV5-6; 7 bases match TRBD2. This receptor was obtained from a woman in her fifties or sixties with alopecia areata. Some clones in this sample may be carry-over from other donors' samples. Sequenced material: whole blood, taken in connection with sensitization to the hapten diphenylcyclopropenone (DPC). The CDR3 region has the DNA TGTGCCAGCAGCCCCAGCGCGGGAGACACAGATACGCAGTATTTT. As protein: CASSPSAGDTDTQYF.